This T cell receptor (beta chain) comes out of a study of beta chain features in type 1 diabetes. The study's findings and limits: Among patients with Type 1 diabetes, TCRB CDR3s were moderately but significantly shorter in every one of the four CD4+ subsets. Insertions were fewer and deletions more numerous at VDJ junctions in type 1 diabetes patients.

A single heparinised blood sample, averaging approximately 0.12 L, was obtained per donor. The CDR3 loop spans 17 amino acids. The germline gives CDR1 MDHEN, CDR2 SYDVKM. V was pared by 2 bases and J by 4 bases, with 4 bases of the junction left unmatched. This clone was detected only a few times. Its antigen is not known. Expressed TCRB transcripts were sequenced because the isolated RNA had all been reverse transcribed beforehand. Method: immunoSEQ multiplex PCR; TCRdb's copy keeps in-frame clones and lacks some. The data show about 160,000 clones, with around 8% seen just once and over 0.45% held by the top ten.

This TCR came from a woman under 30 with type 1 diabetes. This chain links TRBV28 with TRBJ2-1; 14 nucleotides line up with TRBD2. Sequenced input: central memory CD4+ T cells from blood. DNA of the CDR3: TGTGCCAGCAGTTTAAGGACTAGCGGGAGGAATTACAATGAGCAGTTCTTC. Protein product: CASSLRTSGRNYNEQFF.